The present TCR beta chain was sequenced within a study of CD8 T cells in ankylosing spondylitis (dated by TCRdb to 2017 to 2019). A note on the overall study: The study set out to find disease-linked TCR variants by profiling T cell receptor beta repertoires in ankylosing spondylitis patients and healthy donors. Peripheral blood was sampled, and synovial fluid was also collected from ankylosing spondylitis patients. The full study cohort was made up of under 30 ankylosing spondylitis patients and 108 healthy donors. Overall study results and their limits: A TCR beta motif of about 8 highly homologous amino acid variants appeared characteristic of blood from ankylosing spondylitis patients. The disease-linked clones had a CD8+ phenotype and were found at relatively low frequencies in peripheral blood. According to the report, matched synovial fluid samples from ankylosing spondylitis patients were significantly enriched for the disease-linked clones. Some motif variants had previously been reported in the synovial fluid and blood of reactive arthritis patients, which suggests shared mechanisms of disease initiation.

Points on this clonotype: The target of this receptor is not known. Base qualities are missing; no much larger clone stands one base away.

Sequencing was carried out with an Illumina HiSeq 2500. TCR beta libraries were prepared by quantitative 5'-RACE with molecular barcodes. In the source study's methods: To identify disease-linked TCR variants, a new computational method was used, one built on a probabilistic model of VDJ rearrangement. TCRdb itself trimmed the public reads at Q25 with fastp, ran MiXCR and retained productive beta chains. Here each entry gathers all rows of one CDR3 protein and keeps the most common genes and DNA. What appears here as the V and J calls and clone size reflects TCRdb's work, not the paper's. The sample data list more than 650,000 distinct CDR3 sequences, and 10% to 15% of these were observed just once. The ten top clones hold around 0.51% of the sample. Reading the germline V gene (reference sequence) gives CDR1 DFQATT and CDR2 SNEGSKA. Spanning cysteine to phenylalanine, the CDR3 consists of 14 amino acids. Only the CDR3 DNA stays, 42 bases, in frame from base 1. V and J lose 5 bases and 5 bases, and a span of 16 bases separates them.

The sequence joins TRBV20-1 to TRBJ1-5, with a tentative D gene TRBD1 over 6 matching bases. This clonotype was obtained from a male donor with ankylosing spondylitis. Input material: blood, either unsorted or a sorted T cell fraction (not recorded which). The DNA reads TGCAGTGCTGCACAGGGATGGGTAGATCAGCCCCAGCATTTT. Its coded protein is CSAAQGWVDQPQHF.